This TCR beta chain was recovered during a study of shared clonotypes between healthy human individuals. Some clones are missing from TCRdb's copy, which holds only in-frame ones; the method was immunoSEQ multiplex PCR. In the table there are about 480,000 clones, almost 80% of which are singletons. V was shortened by 4 bases and J by 4 bases, with 8 bases between the two germline ends. The CDR3 sequence is 12 residues long. Germline loops: CDR1 SGHRS, CDR2 YFSETQ. There were no recent acute infections or vaccinations among the donors, who were healthy HIV-negative adults. J is TRBJ2-5 and V is TRBV5-1; D is undetermined. Specimen: PBMCs. The TCR sequence derives from a woman between 40 and 55 years old in good health. Some clones in this sample may be carry-over from other donors' samples. The CDR3 here is CASSRSLETQYF. The CDR3 DNA is TGCGCCAGCAGCCGATCTTTAGAGACCCAGTACTTC.